A selection of T cell receptor beta chains follows, all from one sample in a study of cytomegalovirus exposure and HLA in healthy donors. Here immunoSEQ multiplex PCR was the method, and the copy in TCRdb shows in-frame clones only, minus some. The data hold about 160,000 clones, with around 83% observed a single time. Specimen: PBMCs. These receptors were obtained from a man over 45 in good health and CMV-seropositive. Both conserved end residues are part of each CDR3. A D gene is named only where the DNA matches it firmly. The size entry is marked missing in some rows and otherwise reads once, few, many or a size class.

j_gene,abundance,d_gene,len,v_gene,CDR3nt,CDR3aa
TRBJ1-2,.,.,16,TRBV27,TGTGCCAGCAGTTTGTATAAAAAACGGGAGGACTATGGCTACACCTTC,CASSLYKKREDYGYTF
TRBJ2-7,.,.,15,TRBV7-8,TGTGCCAGCAGTTATGACACCGATTTCTCCTACGAGCAGTACTTC,CASSYDTDFSYEQYF
TRBJ1-1,.,.,17,TRBV5-1,TGCGCCAGCAGCTTGGGGTCAGGGAAGCCATATGACACTGAAGCTTTCTTT,CASSLGSGKPYDTEAFF
TRBJ1-3,.,.,11,TRBV7-2,TGTGCCAGCAGCCCACTAAACACCATATATTTT,CASSPLNTIYF
TRBJ2-7,.,TRBD1,15,TRBV6-5,TGTGCCAGCAACCCCCGGGTTAGGGGGCGTCAAGAGCAGTACTTC,CASNPRVRGRQEQYF
TRBJ2-7,.,.,13,TRBV7-8,TGTGCCAGCAGCTTAGTCGGCAGGAACGAGCAGTACTTC,CASSLVGRNEQYF
TRBJ1-6,few,.,12,TRBV5-1,TGCGCCAGCAGCTTCGAGAATTCACCCCTCCACTTT,CASSFENSPLHF
TRBJ2-3,.,TRBD2,15,TRBV29-1,TGCAGCGTTGAAAGGCTAGCGGGTAGCACAGATACGCAGTATTTT,CSVERLAGSTDTQYF
TRBJ1-2,.,TRBD1,17,TRBV5-1,TGCGCCAGCAGTTTTAGAGAACAGGGGAAAGGATTAGATGGCTACACCTTC,CASSFREQGKGLDGYTF
TRBJ1-5,.,.,16,TRBV5-8,TGTGCCAGCAGTCTTTTAACCGGGATTCGCAATCAGCCCCAGCATTTT,CASSLLTGIRNQPQHF
TRBJ1-5,once,.,10,TRBV27,TGCGCAGGGCGAGATCAGCCCCAGCATTTT,CAGRDQPQHF
TRBJ2-7,few,.,15,TRBV27,TGTGCCAGCAGCTTATTAGGCAGGGGAGGGTACGAGCAGTACTTC,CASSLLGRGGYEQYF
TRBJ2-2,.,TRBD1,13,TRBV29-1,TGCAGCGTTGGGACAGGGGGGACCGGGGAGCTGTTTTTT,CSVGTGGTGELFF
TRBJ1-2,once,.,15,TRBV6-5,TGTGCCAGCAGTTACTCCCCGACAGGAAACTATGGCTACACCTTC,CASSYSPTGNYGYTF
TRBJ2-1,.,TRBD2,16,TRBV5-1,TGCGCCAGCAGCCTTTTACTAGCGGGGGGATACAATGAGCAGTTCTTC,CASSLLLAGGYNEQFF
TRBJ2-1,.,TRBD1,16,TRBV4-1,TGCGCCAGCAGCCAAGAGACAGGGAGCTCCTACAATGAGCAGTTCTTC,CASSQETGSSYNEQFF
TRBJ2-7,.,TRBD2,12,TRBV2,TGTGCCAGCAGTAAGCGGGGGGACGAGCAGTACTTC,CASSKRGDEQYF
TRBJ1-1,.,.,13,TRBV25-1,TGTGCCAGCGGAACCCAGGGTGGCACTGAAGCTTTCTTT,CASGTQGGTEAFF
TRBJ1-1,.,TRBD1,11,TRBV27,TGTGCCAGCAGCGCAGGGGGTGGGGCTTTCTTT,CASSAGGGAFF
TRBJ2-1,.,.,15,TRBV11-2,TGTGCCAGCAGCTTAGGAGTTCGGGGTAGCAATGAGCAGTTCTTC,CASSLGVRGSNEQFF
TRBJ2-3,.,TRBD2,15,TRBV5-4,TGTGCCAGCAGCACACTAGCGGGGGGGCAGGATACGCAGTATTTT,CASSTLAGGQDTQYF
TRBJ2-3,.,.,14,TRBV6-5,TGTGCCAGCAGTGCGGACCAACAGGGCGATACGCAGTATTTT,CASSADQQGDTQYF
TRBJ2-7,.,.,15,TRBV28,TGTGCCAGCAGTTCGGACAGAATGGGAATCTACGGGCAGTACTTC,CASSSDRMGIYGQYF
TRBJ2-6,few,.,16,TRBV30,TGTGCCTGGAGCGACAGGACCTACTCTGGGGCCAACGTCCTGACTTTC,CAWSDRTYSGANVLTF
TRBJ2-2,once,.,17,TRBV7-7,TGTGCCAGCAGCTTAGAATTTGCCGACTTGAACACCGGGGAGCTGTTTTTT,CASSLEFADLNTGELFF